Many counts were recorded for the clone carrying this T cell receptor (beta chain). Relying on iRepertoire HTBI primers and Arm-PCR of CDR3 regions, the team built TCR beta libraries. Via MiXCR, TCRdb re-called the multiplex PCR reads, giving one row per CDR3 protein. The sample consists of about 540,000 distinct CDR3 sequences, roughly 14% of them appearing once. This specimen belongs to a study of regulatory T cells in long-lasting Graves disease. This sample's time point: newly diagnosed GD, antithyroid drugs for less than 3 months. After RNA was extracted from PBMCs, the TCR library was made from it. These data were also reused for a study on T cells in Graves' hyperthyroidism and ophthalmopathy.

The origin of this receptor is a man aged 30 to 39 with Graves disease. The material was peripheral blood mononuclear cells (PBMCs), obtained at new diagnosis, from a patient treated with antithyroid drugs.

The CDR3 loop reads CAIRSGTSGSGETQYF. Here the CDR3 DNA reads TGTGCCATCAGGAGTGGGACTAGCGGGAGTGGTGAGACCCAGTACTTC. This chain uses TRBV10-3 with TRBJ2-5, with 14 positions matching TRBD2. This CDR3 region has 16 residues. Germline trimming cut 6 bases from V and 5 bases from J; bases unmatched to any gene: 8. CDR1 ENHRY and CDR2 SYGVKD come from the germline V gene.